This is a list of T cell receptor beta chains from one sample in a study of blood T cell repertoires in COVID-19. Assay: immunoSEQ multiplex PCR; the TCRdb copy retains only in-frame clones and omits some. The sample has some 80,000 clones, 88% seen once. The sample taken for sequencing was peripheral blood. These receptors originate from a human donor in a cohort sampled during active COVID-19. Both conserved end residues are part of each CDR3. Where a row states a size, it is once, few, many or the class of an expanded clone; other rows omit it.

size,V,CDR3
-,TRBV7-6,CAGPKTSGSSYEQYF
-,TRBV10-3,CAINTGELNYGYTF
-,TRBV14,CASRPATGGNGYTF
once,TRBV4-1,CASSHDREFFGELFF
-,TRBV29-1,CSAKGGVVNTEAFF
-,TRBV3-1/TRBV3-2,CASSQTSGSNEQFF
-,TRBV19,CASSTTLAGNTEAFF
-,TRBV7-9,CASSLGRLALAETQYF
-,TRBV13,CASSRVEGSRNTIYF
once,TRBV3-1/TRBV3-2,CASSQDFVQNEQFF
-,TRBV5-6,CASSEPGLAGVYEQYF
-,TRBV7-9,CASSSGGGATNEKLFF
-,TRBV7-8,CASSLAEGMNTEAFF
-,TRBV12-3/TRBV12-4,CASREPGGYGYTF
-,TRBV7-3,CASSFGQGISYEQYF
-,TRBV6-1,CASSERRGSGELFF